Below, 2 T cell receptor beta chains from the same sample are listed, as sequenced in a study of long-term antiretroviral therapy in people with HIV. The libraries were made with immunoSEQ v3.0 at survey level. Sequencing used immunoSEQ multiplex PCR; TCRdb keeps in-frame clones, though not all of them. The table records some 20,000 clones, around 84% of them present only once. The sample in question was unsorted PBMCs, obtained around 5.9 years after starting antiretroviral therapy. The source is a man aged 25-45 years with HIV.

The chain has TRBV7-9 and TRBJ2-7, with D uncertain. Trimming left V 1 base short and J 7 bases short, with 5 bases between. The CDR3 extends over 11 amino acids. Germline V gene lookup returns CDR1 SEHNR and CDR2 FQNEAQ (reference sequence). In DNA, the CDR3 is TGTGCCAGCAGCTTAGACAGAGAGCAGTACTTC. This encodes CASSLDREQYF.

This chain connects TRBV7-2 to TRBJ1-1; no firm D call. V was clipped by 1 base and J by 4 bases, with 1 base between them. The CDR3 is 11 residues long. Germline values: CDR1 SGHTA, CDR2 FQGNSA. The CDR3 spells CASSLVTEAFF. The CDR3 DNA sequence: TGTGCCAGCAGCTTAGTCACTGAAGCTTTCTTT. The full variable domain, completed using reference TRBV7-2 and TRBJ1-1, is GAGVSQSPSNKVTEKGKDVELRCDPISGHTALYWYRQSLGQGLEFLIYFQGNSAPDKSGLPSDRFSAERTGGSVSTLTIQRTQQEDSAVYLCASSLVTEAFFGQGTRLTVV.